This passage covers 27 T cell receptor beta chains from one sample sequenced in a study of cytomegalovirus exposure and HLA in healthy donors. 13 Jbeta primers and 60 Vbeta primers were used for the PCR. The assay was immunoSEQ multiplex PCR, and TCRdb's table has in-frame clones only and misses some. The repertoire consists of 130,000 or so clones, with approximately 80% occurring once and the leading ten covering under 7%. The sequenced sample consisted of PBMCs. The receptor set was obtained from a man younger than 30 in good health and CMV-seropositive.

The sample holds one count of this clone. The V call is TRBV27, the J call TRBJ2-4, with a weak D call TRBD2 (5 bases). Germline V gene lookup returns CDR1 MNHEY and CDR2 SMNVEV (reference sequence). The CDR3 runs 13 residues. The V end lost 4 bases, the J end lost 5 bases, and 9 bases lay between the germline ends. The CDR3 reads CASSWLGENIQYF. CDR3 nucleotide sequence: TGTGCCAGCAGTTGGTTGGGAGAAAACATTCAGTACTTC.

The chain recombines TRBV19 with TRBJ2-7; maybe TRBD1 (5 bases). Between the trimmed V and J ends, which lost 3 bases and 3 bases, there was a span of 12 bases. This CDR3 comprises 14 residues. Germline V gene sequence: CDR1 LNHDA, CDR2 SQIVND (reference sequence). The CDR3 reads CASSISGSGYEQYF. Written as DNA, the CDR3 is TGTGCCAGTAGTATTTCAGGGTCGGGCTACGAGCAGTACTTC.

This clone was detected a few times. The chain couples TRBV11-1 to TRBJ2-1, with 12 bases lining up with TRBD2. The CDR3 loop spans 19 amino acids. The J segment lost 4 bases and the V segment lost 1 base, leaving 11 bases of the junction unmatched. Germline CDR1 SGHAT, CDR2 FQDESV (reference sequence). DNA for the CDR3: TGTGCCAGCAGCTTAGTAGAGTCGCGGACTAGCGGGGATTACAATGAGCAGTTCTTC. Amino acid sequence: CASSLVESRTSGDYNEQFF.

Written as DNA, the CDR3 is TGCGCCAGCAGCCAAGAGGCAAGAAGTGACAGCTATGGCTACACCTTC. Residues: CASSQEARSDSYGYTF. V and J are TRBV4-1 and TRBJ1-2; maybe TRBD1 (5 bases). From germline, CDR1 is MGHRA and CDR2 YSYEKL. This CDR3 region has 16 residues. Between the trimmed V and J ends, which lost 0 bases and 4 bases, there was a span of 15 bases.

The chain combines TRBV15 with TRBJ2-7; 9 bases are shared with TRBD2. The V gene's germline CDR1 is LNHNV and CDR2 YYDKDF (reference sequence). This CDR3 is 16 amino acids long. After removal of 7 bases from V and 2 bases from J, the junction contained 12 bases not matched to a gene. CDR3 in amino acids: CATTNGLALRAYEQYF. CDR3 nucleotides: TGTGCCACCACGAATGGACTAGCGCTAAGGGCCTACGAGCAGTACTTC.

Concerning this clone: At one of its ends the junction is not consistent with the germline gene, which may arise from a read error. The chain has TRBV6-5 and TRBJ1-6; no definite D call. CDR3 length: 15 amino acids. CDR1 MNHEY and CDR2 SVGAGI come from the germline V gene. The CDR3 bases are TGTGCCAGCAGTTCGGGCGGGTCCTATAATTCACCCCTCTACTTT. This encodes CASSSGGSYNSPLYF.

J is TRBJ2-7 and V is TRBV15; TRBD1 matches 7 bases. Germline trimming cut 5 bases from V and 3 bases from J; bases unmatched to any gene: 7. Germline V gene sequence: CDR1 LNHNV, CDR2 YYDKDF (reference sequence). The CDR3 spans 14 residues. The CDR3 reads CATSGGRQGYEQYF. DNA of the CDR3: TGTGCCACCAGCGGGGGTCGACAGGGCTACGAGCAGTACTTC.

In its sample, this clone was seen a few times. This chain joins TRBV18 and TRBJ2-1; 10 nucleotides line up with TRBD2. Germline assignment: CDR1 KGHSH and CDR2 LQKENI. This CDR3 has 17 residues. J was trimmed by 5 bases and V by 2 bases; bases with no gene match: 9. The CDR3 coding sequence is TGTGCCAGCTCACCATTCTCAACTAGCGGGGATAACAATGAGCAGTTCTTC. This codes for CASSPFSTSGDNNEQFF.

The CDR3 region has the DNA TGTGCCAGCAGCACCGTGAGGGTAAATTCCTACGAGCAGTACTTC. Protein sequence: CASSTVRVNSYEQYF. This chain joins TRBV28 and TRBJ2-7; D is perhaps TRBD2 (5 bases). Germline V gives CDR1 MDHEN, CDR2 SYDVKM. CDR3 length: 15 amino acids. V was clipped by 6 bases and J by 1 base, with 16 bases between them.

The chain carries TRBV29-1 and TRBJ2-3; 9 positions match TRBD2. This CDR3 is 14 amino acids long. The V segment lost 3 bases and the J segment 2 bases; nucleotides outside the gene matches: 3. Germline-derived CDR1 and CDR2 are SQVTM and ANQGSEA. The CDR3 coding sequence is TGCAGCGTTGATCTAGCGGGGCACACAGATACGCAGTATTTT. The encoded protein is CSVDLAGHTDTQYF.

The CDR3 reads CAWSADTEAFF. CDR3 nucleotide sequence: TGTGCCTGGAGTGCGGACACTGAAGCTTTCTTT. The J gene is TRBJ1-1, the V gene TRBV30, with unresolved D. In germline, CDR1 is GTSNPN, CDR2 SVGIG (reference sequence). This CDR3 has 11 residues. V lost 1 base and J 3 bases, leaving 3 bases between the germline ends.

The CDR3 nucleotides are TGTGCCAGCAGTTTCGGGACTTCTCACAATGAGCAGTTCTTC. It encodes CASSFGTSHNEQFF. The chain carries TRBV27 and TRBJ2-1; tentative D call: TRBD2 (6 bases). The CDR3 runs 14 residues. From germline, CDR1 is MNHEY and CDR2 SMNVEV (reference sequence). V was clipped by 3 bases and J by 5 bases, with 11 bases between them.

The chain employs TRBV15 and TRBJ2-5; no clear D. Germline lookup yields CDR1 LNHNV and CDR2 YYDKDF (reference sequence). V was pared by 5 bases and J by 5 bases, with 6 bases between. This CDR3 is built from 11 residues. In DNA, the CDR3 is TGTGCCACCAGCTTGCGGGAGACCCAGTACTTC. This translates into CATSLRETQYF.

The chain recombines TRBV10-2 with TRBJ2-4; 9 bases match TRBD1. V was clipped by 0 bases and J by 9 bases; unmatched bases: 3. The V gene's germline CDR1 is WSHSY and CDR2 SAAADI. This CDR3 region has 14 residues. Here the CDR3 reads CASSESGQGGIQYF. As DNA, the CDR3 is TGCGCCAGCAGTGAGTCGGGACAGGGAGGCATTCAGTACTTC.

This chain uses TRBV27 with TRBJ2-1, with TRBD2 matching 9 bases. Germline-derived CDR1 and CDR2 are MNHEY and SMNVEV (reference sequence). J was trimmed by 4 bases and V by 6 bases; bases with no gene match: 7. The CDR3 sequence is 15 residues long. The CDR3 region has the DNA TGTGCCAGCAGCCTCAGCGGGAGGATGTACAATGAGCAGTTCTTC. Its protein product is CASSLSGRMYNEQFF.

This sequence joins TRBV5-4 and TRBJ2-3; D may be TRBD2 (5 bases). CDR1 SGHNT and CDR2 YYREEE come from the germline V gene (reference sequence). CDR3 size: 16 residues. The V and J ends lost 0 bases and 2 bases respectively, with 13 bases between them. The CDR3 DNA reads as TGTGCCAGCAGCTTGGAAGGGCCGGGATACACAGATACGCAGTATTTT. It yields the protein CASSLEGPGYTDTQYF.

CDR3 loop: CAARGGTDTQYF. DNA for the CDR3: TGTGCCGCCCGTGGAGGTACAGATACGCAGTATTTT. The chain couples TRBV25-1 to TRBJ2-3; D is perhaps TRBD2 (5 bases). Per germline, CDR1 MGHDK and CDR2 SYGVNS. V was pared by 11 bases and J by 3 bases, with 12 bases between. The length of the CDR3 is 12 residues.

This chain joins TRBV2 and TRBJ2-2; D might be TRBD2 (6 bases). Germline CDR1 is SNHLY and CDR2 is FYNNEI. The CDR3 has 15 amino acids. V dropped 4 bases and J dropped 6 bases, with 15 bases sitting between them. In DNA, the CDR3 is TGTGCCAGCAGTGTAGATGGTGCGGGGTCCGGGGAGCTGTTTTTT. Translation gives CASSVDGAGSGELFF. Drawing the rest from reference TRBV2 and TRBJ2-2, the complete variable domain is EPEVTQTPSHQVTQMGQEVILRCVPISNHLYFYWYRQILGQKVEFLVSFYNNEISEKSEIFDDQFSVERPDGSNFTLKIRSTKLEDSAMYFCASSVDGAGSGELFFGEGSRLTVL.

CDR3 coding DNA: TGTGCCAGCAGTCACCACTCAGGGGCAGCTCACACTGAAGCTTTCTTT. Translated: CASSHHSGAAHTEAFF. This chain joins TRBV28 and TRBJ1-1; TRBD1 is a possible D gene (6 bases). This CDR3 is built from 16 residues. Germline CDR1 and CDR2: MDHEN and SYDVKM. V lost 5 bases, J lost 3 bases, and 19 bases lay in between.

In DNA, the CDR3 is TGTGCCAGCAGTGAAACAGGAGTTGAAAAACTGTTTTTT. Amino acid sequence: CASSETGVEKLFF. The chain links TRBV6-1 to TRBJ1-4; perhaps TRBD1 as D (5 bases). This CDR3 region has 13 residues. CDR1 is MNHNS, CDR2 SASEGT, per germline. Trimming removed 2 bases at V and 7 bases at J, with 8 bases between.

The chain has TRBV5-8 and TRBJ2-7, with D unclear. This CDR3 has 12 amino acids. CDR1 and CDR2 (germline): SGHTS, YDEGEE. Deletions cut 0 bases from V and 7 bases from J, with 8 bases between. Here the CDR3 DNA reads TGTGCCAGCAGCTTGGAGTTACGGGAGCAGTACTTC. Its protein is CASSLELREQYF.

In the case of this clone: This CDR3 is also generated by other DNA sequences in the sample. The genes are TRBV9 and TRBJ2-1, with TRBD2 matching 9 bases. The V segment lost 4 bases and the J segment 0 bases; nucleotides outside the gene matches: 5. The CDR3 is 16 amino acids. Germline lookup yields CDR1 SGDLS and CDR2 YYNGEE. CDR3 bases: TGTGCCAGCAGCCCAAGGACTAGCGACTCCTACAATGAGCAGTTCTTC. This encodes CASSPRTSDSYNEQFF. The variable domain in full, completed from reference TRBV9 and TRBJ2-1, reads DSGVTQTPKHLITATGQRVTLRCSPRSGDLSVYWYQQSLDQGLQFLIQYYNGEERAKGNILERFSAQQFPDLHSELNLSSLELGDSALYFCASSPRTSDSYNEQFFGPGTRLTVL.

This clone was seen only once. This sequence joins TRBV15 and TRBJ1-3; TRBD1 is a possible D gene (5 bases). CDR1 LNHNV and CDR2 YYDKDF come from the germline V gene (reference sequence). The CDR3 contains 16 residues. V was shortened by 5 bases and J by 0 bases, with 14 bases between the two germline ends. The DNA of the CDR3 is TGTGCCACCAGCCGAACGGGGGGAATCTCTGGAAACACCATATATTTT. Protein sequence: CATSRTGGISGNTIYF.

CDR3 DNA sequence: TGTGCCAGCAGCCACTCGGACAGGGGCGATGGCTACACCTTC. Amino acids: CASSHSDRGDGYTF. This chain uses TRBV4-2 with TRBJ1-2, with 9 bases identical to TRBD1. This CDR3 has 14 residues. Germline assignment: CDR1 LGHNA and CDR2 YNFKEQ. V dropped 3 bases and J dropped 6; count of bases not matched to a gene: 5.

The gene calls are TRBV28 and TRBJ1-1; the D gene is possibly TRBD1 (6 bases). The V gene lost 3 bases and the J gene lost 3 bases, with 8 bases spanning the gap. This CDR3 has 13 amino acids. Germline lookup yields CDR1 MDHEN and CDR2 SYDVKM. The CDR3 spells CASSLGADTEAFF. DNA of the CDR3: TGTGCCAGCAGTTTGGGGGCGGACACTGAAGCTTTCTTT.

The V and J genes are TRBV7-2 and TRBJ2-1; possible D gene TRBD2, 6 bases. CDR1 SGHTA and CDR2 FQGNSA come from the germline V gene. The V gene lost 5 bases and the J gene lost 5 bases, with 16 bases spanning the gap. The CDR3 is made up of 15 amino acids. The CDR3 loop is CASSGGLARNNEQFF. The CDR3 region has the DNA TGTGCCAGCAGCGGGGGTCTAGCGAGGAACAATGAGCAGTTCTTC.

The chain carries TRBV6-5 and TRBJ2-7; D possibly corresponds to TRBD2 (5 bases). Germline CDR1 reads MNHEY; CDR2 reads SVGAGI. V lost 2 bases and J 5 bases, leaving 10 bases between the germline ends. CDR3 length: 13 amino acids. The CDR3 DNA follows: TGTGCCAGCAGTTACGAGGGTCCCCACGAGCAGTACTTC. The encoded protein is CASSYEGPHEQYF.